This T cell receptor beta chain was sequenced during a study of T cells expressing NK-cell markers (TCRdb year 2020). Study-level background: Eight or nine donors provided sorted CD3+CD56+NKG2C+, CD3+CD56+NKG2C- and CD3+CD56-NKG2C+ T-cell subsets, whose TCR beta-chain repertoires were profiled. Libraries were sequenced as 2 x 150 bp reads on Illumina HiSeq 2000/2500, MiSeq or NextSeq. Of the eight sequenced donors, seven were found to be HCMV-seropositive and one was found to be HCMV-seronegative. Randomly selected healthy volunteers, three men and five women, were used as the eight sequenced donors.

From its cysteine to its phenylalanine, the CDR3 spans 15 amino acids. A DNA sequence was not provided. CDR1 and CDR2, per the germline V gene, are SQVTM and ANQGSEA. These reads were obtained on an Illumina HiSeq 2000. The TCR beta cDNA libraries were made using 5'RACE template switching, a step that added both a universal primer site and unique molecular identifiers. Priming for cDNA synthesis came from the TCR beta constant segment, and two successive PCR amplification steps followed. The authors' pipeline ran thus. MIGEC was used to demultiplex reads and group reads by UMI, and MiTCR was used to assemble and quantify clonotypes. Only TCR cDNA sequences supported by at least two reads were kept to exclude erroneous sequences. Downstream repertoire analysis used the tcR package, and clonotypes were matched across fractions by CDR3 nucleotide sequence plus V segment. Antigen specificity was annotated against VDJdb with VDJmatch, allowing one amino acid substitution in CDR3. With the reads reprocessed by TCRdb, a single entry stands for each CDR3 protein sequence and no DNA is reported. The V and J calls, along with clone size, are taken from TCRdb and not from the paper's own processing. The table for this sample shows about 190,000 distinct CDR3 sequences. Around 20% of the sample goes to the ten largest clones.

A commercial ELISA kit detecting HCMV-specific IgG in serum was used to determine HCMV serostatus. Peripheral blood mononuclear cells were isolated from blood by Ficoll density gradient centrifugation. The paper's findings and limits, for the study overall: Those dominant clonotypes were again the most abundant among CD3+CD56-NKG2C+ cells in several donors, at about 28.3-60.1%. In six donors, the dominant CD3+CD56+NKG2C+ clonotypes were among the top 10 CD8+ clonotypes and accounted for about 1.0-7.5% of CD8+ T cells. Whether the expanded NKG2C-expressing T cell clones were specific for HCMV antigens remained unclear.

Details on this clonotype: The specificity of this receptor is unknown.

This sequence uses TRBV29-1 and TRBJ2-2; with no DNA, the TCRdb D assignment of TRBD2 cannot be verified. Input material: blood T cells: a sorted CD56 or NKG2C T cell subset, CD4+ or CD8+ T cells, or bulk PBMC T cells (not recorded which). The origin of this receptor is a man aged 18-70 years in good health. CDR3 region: CSVEGTTKNTGELFF.